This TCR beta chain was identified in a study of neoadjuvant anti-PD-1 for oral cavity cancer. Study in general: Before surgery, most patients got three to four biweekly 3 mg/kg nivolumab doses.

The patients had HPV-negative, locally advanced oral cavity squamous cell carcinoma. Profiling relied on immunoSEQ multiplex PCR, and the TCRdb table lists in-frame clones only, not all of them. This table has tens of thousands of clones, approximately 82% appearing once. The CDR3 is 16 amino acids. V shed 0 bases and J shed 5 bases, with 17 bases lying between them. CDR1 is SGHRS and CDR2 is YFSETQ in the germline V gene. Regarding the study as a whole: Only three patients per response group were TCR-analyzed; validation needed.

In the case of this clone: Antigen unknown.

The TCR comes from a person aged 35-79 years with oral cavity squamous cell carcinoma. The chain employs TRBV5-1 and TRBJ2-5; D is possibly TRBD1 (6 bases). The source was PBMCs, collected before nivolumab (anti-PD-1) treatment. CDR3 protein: CASSLAVQGRHETQYF. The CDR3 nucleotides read TGCGCCAGCAGCTTGGCGGTACAGGGCAGGCACGAGACCCAGTACTTC. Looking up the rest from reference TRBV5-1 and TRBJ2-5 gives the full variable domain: KAGVTQTPRYLIKTRGQQVTLSCSPISGHRSVSWYQQTPGQGLQFLFEYFSETQRNKGNFPGRFSGRQFSNSRSEMNVSTLELGDSALYLCASSLAVQGRHETQYFGPGTRLLVL.